The 27 T cell receptor beta chains below all came from one sample that was sequenced in a study of tumor-infiltrating lymphocytes in primary liver carcinoma. Taking about 18-31 mg of unsorted bulk tissue, the authors co-extracted RNA and DNA. Making TCR beta cDNA involved approximately 510 ng total RNA and a constant-region primer. Sequencing libraries for TCR beta derived from three nested multiplex PCR rounds that used slightly modified ARM-PCR. The two initial PCR rounds, around 10 cycles each, used TRBV1-TRBV30 forward and C-beta reverse primers. TCRdb called the multiplex PCR reads again in MiXCR, with one record for every CDR3 protein. The sample lists more than 95,000 distinct CDR3 sequences, 55% to 75% occurring once. Sequencing input: liver tumor tissue from sampling region 3. Subset noted: tumor region T3, left-lateral pole. All receptors come from a woman aged 60-70 years with primary liver carcinoma and hepatitis B virus infection.

Regarding this clonotype: At one of its ends the junction is not consistent with the germline gene, which may arise from a read error. The J gene is TRBJ2-2, the V gene TRBV11-2, with TRBD1 as a possible D gene (7 bases). CDR1 SGHAT and CDR2 FQNNGV come from the germline V gene. This CDR3 is built from 15 residues. The chain's CDR3 is CASNRGTANTGELFF. DNA for the CDR3: TGTGCTAGCAACCGCGGGACAGCCAACACCGGGGAGCTGTTTTTT.

Points on this clonotype: At one boundary the junction diverges from the germline segment, which might be a read error. The chain uses TRBV11-3 and TRBJ2-3; maybe TRBD2 (5 bases). Germline assignment: CDR1 SGHNT and CDR2 YENEEA. The CDR3 sequence is 14 residues long. DNA of the CDR3: TGTGCCAGCAGCTTGAGGGCAACCACAGATACGCAGTATTTC. Translation gives CASSLRATTDTQYF. The whole variable domain, remainder taken from reference TRBV11-3 and TRBJ2-3, is EAGVVQSPRYKIIEKKQPVAFWCNPISGHNTLYWYLQNLGQGPELLIRYENEEAVDDSQLPKDRFSAERLKGVDSTLKIQPAELGDSAVYLCASSLRATTDTQYFGPGTRLTVL.

On this clonotype: Since a much larger clone is just one base distant, this may be a read error. The chain couples TRBV6-6 to TRBJ1-1; no definite D call. The length of the CDR3 is 14 residues. Germline V CDR1 and CDR2: MNHNY, SVGAGI (reference sequence). In nucleotides, the CDR3 is TGTGCCAGCAAGTATTTGGGATTGAACAGTGAAGCTTTCTTT. It codes for CASKYLGLNSEAFF.

This rearrangement joins TRBV7-9 to TRBJ2-3, with D possibly TRBD1 on 6 matching bases. V was trimmed by 2 bases and J by 4 bases, leaving 19 bases between them. The CDR3 is 17 residues long. Germline V gives CDR1 SEHNR, CDR2 FQNEAQ (reference sequence). The CDR3 loop reads CASSLRSGAQRADTQYF. The CDR3 nucleotides read TGTGCCAGCAGCTTAAGATCAGGGGCGCAGAGGGCAGATACGCAGTATTTT.

Points on this clonotype: The junction differs from germline at one of its ends, possibly a read error. The V and J genes are TRBV11-2 and TRBJ1-2; D not resolved. Germline V gene data show CDR1 as SGHAT and CDR2 as FQNNGV. The CDR3 is 14 amino acids. Written as DNA, the CDR3 is TGTGCCAGCAGCTATTCACAGACTAACTATGGCCACACCTTC. Protein: CASSYSQTNYGHTF. The full variable domain, its missing parts supplied by reference TRBV11-2 and TRBJ1-2, is EAGVAQSPRYKIIEKRQSVAFWCNPISGHATLYWYQQILGQGPKLLIQFQNNGVVDDSQLPKDRFSAERLKGVDSTLKIQPAKLEDSAVYLCASSYSQTNYGHTFGSGTRLTVV.

In this sample, this clonotype turned up once. Without the conserved terminal phenylalanine or tryptophan, this CDR3 likely stems from a read error. J is TRBJ2-1 and V is TRBV29-1; D is ambiguous. CDR1 and CDR2 from the germline V gene are SQVTM and ANQGSEA. The V end was cut by 4 bases, the J end by 9 bases, with 10 bases between. The CDR3 runs 11 residues. The CDR3 DNA reads TGCAGCGTTGCGCTAGATGTTGAGCAGTTCTCA. This encodes CSVALDVEQFS.

V and J are TRBV11-3 and TRBJ2-1, with TRBD2 matching over 7 bases. In germline, CDR1 is SGHNT, CDR2 YENEEA. The CDR3 contains 16 residues. The V segment lost 3 bases and the J segment 8 bases; nucleotides outside the gene matches: 13. The CDR3 DNA reads TGTGCCAGCAGCTTGGTCGGGGGGAGTGGTGTCGATGAGCAGTTCTTC. It encodes CASSLVGGSGVDEQFF.

This clonotype was observed once. Germline and junction disagree at one end, which may indicate a read error. The V gene is TRBV11-3, the J gene TRBJ2-3; 7 bases map to TRBD1. The CDR3 covers 15 residues. Germline V gives CDR1 SGHNT, CDR2 YENEEA. The CDR3 region has the DNA TGTGTCAGCAGCTACAGGGGTGGGCGCATAGATACGCAGTATTTT. Translating gives CVSSYRGGRIDTQYF.

This clonotype was counted ten times or more. The genes are TRBV5-4 and TRBJ1-2; 7 bases are shared with TRBD1. CDR1 SGHNT and CDR2 YYREEE come from the germline V gene (reference sequence). J gave up 8 bases and V 2 bases, and 18 bases lay outside the gene matches. CDR3 length: 17 amino acids. CDR3 region: CASSFPSGGGFTGGYTF. The CDR3 DNA sequence: TGTGCCAGCAGCTTTCCCTCGGGAGGGGGCTTCACGGGGGGCTACACCTTC.

Comments on this clonotype: A read error may explain this, as a much larger clone is one base away. This chain joins TRBV4-1 and TRBJ2-1, with TRBD2 matching over 10 bases. The V segment lost 1 base and the J segment 9 bases; nucleotides outside the gene matches: 12. Germline CDR1 reads MGHRA; CDR2 reads YSYEKL. The CDR3 sequence is 17 residues long. This CDR3 is CASSQGPSGRADTEQFF. The CDR3 DNA sequence: TGCGCCAGCAGCCAAGGACCCAGCGGGAGGGCGGACACTGAGCAGTTCTTC.

On this clonotype itself: Since a much larger clone is just one base distant, this may be a read error. The chain uses TRBV16 and TRBJ1-2; no firm D call. Germline V gene lookup returns CDR1 KGHSY and CDR2 FQNENV. The CDR3 covers 12 residues. The CDR3 loop is CASSQVTYCYTF. CDR3 bases: TGTGCCAGCAGCCAAGTCACCTATTGCTACACCTTC.

Points on this clonotype: This may stem from a read error, because a much larger clone lies one nucleotide away. A read error is likely, as this CDR3 ends without the conserved phenylalanine or tryptophan. This chain links TRBV13 with TRBJ2-5; the match to TRBD2 covers 9 bases. V shed 0 bases, J shed 4 bases, and the junction held 0 bases outside the gene matches. The CDR3 spans 14 residues. The germline gives CDR1 PRHDT, CDR2 FYEKMQ (reference sequence). CDR3 region: CASSLGLAGETQYL. Written as DNA, the CDR3 is TGTGCCAGCAGCTTAGGACTAGCGGGAGAGACCCAGTACTTA.

As regards this clonotype: A much bigger clone sits one base away, suggesting this may be a read error. This chain links TRBV7-9 with TRBJ1-4; D gene uncertain. The CDR3 has 16 residues. The V gene's germline CDR1 is SEHNR and CDR2 FQNEAQ (reference sequence). With 0 bases removed from V and 3 bases from J, the gap between germline ends came to 11 bases. Here the CDR3 reads CASSLARGAANEKLFF. CDR3 DNA: TGTGCCAGCAGCTTAGCGCGGGGTGCAGCTAATGAAAAACTGTTTTTT.

On this clonotype itself: With a much larger clone just one base away, this may be a read error. The CDR3: CAGLRETSYEQYF. CDR3 sequence (DNA): TGTGCCGGCCTGAGGGAGACATCCTACGAGCAGTACTTC. The rearrangement uses TRBV6-2 or TRBV6-3 and TRBJ2-7, with TRBD2 as a possible D gene (5 bases). The CDR3 runs 13 residues. V was cut by 11 bases and J by 1 base, with 15 bases left in between. Germline V gene lookup returns CDR1 MNHEY and CDR2 SVGEGT.

This clonotype was recorded a few times. This may arise from a read error, as a much more abundant clone is one base away. The chain combines TRBV5-5 with TRBJ2-1; a possible D gene is TRBD1 (5 bases). The CDR3 is made up of 17 amino acids. The V end was cut by 0 bases, the J end by 9 bases, with 22 bases between. Germline assignment: CDR1 SGHKS and CDR2 YYEKEE (reference sequence). The CDR3 DNA reads TGTGCCAGCAGCTTGGCCCAGTCTTTCGAGAGTAGGGGTGAGCAGTTCTTC. This gives the protein CASSLAQSFESRGEQFF.

Concerning this clonotype itself: Compared with germline, one end of the junction differs, possibly owing to a read error. J is TRBJ2-1 and V is TRBV11-2, with 7 bases matching TRBD2. Germline assignment: CDR1 SGHAT and CDR2 FQNNGV. The CDR3 covers 13 residues. The CDR3 loop reads CTSSLTSGAEQFF. DNA for the CDR3: TGTACCAGCAGCTTGACCAGCGGGGCAGAGCAGTTCTTC.

This clonotype was seen a single time. A clone one base away is much larger, so this may be a read error. The chain combines TRBV30 with TRBJ2-7; D is unclear. Germline values: CDR1 GTSNPN, CDR2 SVGIG (reference sequence). This CDR3 comprises 12 residues. CDR3 residues: CAWRVNSCEQYF. CDR3 sequence (DNA): TGTGCCTGGAGAGTGAACTCCTGCGAGCAGTACTTC. The variable domain in full, completed from reference TRBV30 and TRBJ2-7, reads SQTIHQWPATLVQPVGSPLSLECTVEGTSNPNLYWYRQAAGRGLQLLFYSVGIGQISSEVPQNLSASRPQDRQFILSSKKLLLSDSGFYLCAWRVNSCEQYFGPGTRLTVT.

In regard to this clonotype: A clone one base away is much larger, so this may be a read error. Given the absence of the conserved phenylalanine or tryptophan at the CDR3 end, a read error is likely. The gene calls are TRBV5-5 and TRBJ2-7, with D possibly being TRBD1 or TRBD2 (5 bases each). This CDR3 has 14 residues. With 4 bases removed from V and 1 base from J, the gap between germline ends came to 12 bases. Germline V gene data show CDR1 as SGHKS and CDR2 as YYEKEE (reference sequence). CDR3 region: CASSESGRSYEQYL. CDR3 in DNA: TGTGCCAGCAGCGAGTCGGGACGTTCCTACGAGCAGTACTTG.

The CDR3 region has the DNA TGTGCCAGCAGTCGACTAGCGTTCGATGTGCAGTTCTTC. Amino acid sequence: CASSRLAFDVQFF. This chain joins TRBV28 and TRBJ2-1; 8 bases line up with TRBD2. With 5 bases clipped from V and 12 bases from J, the junction kept 9 bases outside the gene matches. Germline CDR1 is MDHEN and CDR2 is SYDVKM. The CDR3 spans 13 residues. Combining the CDR3 with reference TRBV28 and TRBJ2-1 gives the whole variable domain DVKVTQSSRYLVKRTGEKVFLECVQDMDHENMFWYRQDPGLGLRLIYFSYDVKMKEKGDIPEGYSVSREKKERFSLILESASTNQTSMYLCASSRLAFDVQFFGPGTRLTVL.

The chain employs TRBV20-1 and TRBJ2-3; D not resolved. Germline CDR1 and CDR2: DFQATT and SNEGSKA (reference sequence). This CDR3 is 11 amino acids long. The ends were cut back, 6 bases at V and 6 bases at J, with 10 bases in the middle. The CDR3 here is CSAKPGDTQYF. The CDR3 DNA follows: TGCAGTGCCAAACCCGGGGATACGCAGTATTTT.

Concerning this clonotype: The junction shows a germline mismatch at one end, possibly a read error. The rearrangement joins TRBV11-2 to TRBJ1-3; D not resolved. The CDR3 totals 15 residues. Germline-derived CDR1 and CDR2 are SGHAT and FQNNGV. As DNA, the CDR3 is TGTACCAGCAGCTTAGGCGGCTACTCTGGAAATACCATATATTTT. Protein sequence: CTSSLGGYSGNTIYF.

About this clonotype itself: As the CDR3 is not closed by the conserved phenylalanine or tryptophan, this likely results from a read error. The rearrangement uses TRBV11-2 and TRBJ2-7; the match to TRBD1 covers 7 bases. Germline CDR1 and CDR2: SGHAT and FQNNGV. This CDR3 contains 17 residues. CDR3: CAGTPTYTGASSDEQYS. DNA for the CDR3: TGTGCCGGCACTCCAACCTATACAGGGGCTAGCTCCGACGAGCAGTACTCC.

With regard to this clonotype: This may come from a read error, since a much larger clone is one base off. J is TRBJ2-5 and V is TRBV5-1, with D perhaps matching TRBD1 or TRBD2 (5 bases each). In germline, CDR1 is SGHRS, CDR2 YFSETQ. V dropped 3 bases and J dropped 3 bases, with 18 bases sitting between them. The CDR3 is 16 residues long. The CDR3 bases are TGCGCCAGCAGCTCTGGATCGGGTGGGACCGAAGAGACCCAGTACTTC. Encoded protein: CASSSGSGGTEETQYF.

On this clonotype: This could be a read error, since a much larger clone is one nucleotide away. V is TRBV14 and J is TRBJ1-4; 8 bases fit TRBD1. This CDR3 has 15 amino acids. Germline V CDR1 and CDR2: SGHDN, FVKESK. CDR3 sequence: CASSAQGATNEKPFF. In DNA, the CDR3 is TGTGCCAGCAGCGCCCAGGGGGCGACTAATGAAAAACCGTTTTTT.

CDR3: CASSFTGYNEQYF. The CDR3 DNA reads as TGTGCCAGCAGCTTCACAGGGTATAACGAGCAGTACTTC. The chain employs TRBV11-3 and TRBJ2-7; D perhaps matches TRBD1 (6 bases). CDR3 length: 13 amino acids. Germline V gene data show CDR1 as SGHNT and CDR2 as YENEEA. V lost 3 bases to trimming and J lost 5 bases, with 11 bases between them.

V gene TRBV28 combines with J gene TRBJ2-5, with D perhaps given as TRBD1 or TRBD2 (5 bases each). With 2 bases removed from V and 10 bases from J, the gap between germline ends came to 17 bases. From germline, CDR1 is MDHEN and CDR2 SYDVKM. The CDR3 runs 14 residues. Here the CDR3 DNA reads TGTGCCAGCAGTTTACACTCGGGGCTGGTAATCCAGTACTTC. Protein: CASSLHSGLVIQYF.

In regard to this clonotype: The conserved final phenylalanine or tryptophan is absent from the CDR3, which likely points to a read error. The DNA is left out, because the CDR3 cannot be placed on it with certainty; the CDR3 is given as TCRdb lists it. The chain is built from TRBV11-3 and TRBJ2-5. The CDR3 extends over 11 residues, inclusive of both ends. Germline-derived CDR1 and CDR2 are SGHNT and YENEEA. CDR3: CASSLDETHYY.